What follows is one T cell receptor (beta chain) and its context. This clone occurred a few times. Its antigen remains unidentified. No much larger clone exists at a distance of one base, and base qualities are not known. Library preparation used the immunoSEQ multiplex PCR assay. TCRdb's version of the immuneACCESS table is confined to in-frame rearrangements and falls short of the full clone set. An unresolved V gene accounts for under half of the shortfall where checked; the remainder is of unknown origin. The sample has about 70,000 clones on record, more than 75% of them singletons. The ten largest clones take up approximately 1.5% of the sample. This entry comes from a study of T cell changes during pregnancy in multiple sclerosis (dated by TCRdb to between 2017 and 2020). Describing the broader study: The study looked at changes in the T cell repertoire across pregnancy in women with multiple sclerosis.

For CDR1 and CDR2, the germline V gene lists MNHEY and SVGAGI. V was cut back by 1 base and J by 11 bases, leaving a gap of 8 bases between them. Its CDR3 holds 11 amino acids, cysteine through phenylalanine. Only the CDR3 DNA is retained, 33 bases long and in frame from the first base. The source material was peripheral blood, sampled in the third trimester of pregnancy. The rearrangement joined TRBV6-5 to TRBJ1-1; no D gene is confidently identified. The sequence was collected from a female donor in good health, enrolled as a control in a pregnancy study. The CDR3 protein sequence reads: CASSYLSQAFF. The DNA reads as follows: TGTGCCAGCAGTTACTTAAGTCAGGCTTTCTTT.